The next 26 T cell receptor beta chains were all read from a single sample in a study of vaccination effects on CD4 cells after COVID-19 (dated by TCRdb to between 2022 and 2023). The ViraFEST assay stimulated PBMC with viral peptide pools and then used TCR sequencing to identify antigen-specific CD4+ T cell clonotypes by expansion. After less than 13 days of culture, CD4+ T cells were isolated with the EasySep CD4+ T cell isolation kit. These receptors are not linked to any known antigen. Library generation was performed with the immunoSEQ multiplex PCR assay. Imported from immuneACCESS, the table was reduced by TCRdb to in-frame sequences with V and J called. These copies leave out some clones; in studies compared against another copy, an unresolved V gene accounts for under half, and the cause of the remainder is not known. Here the sample has 15,000 or so clones; approximately 82% occur a single time. The top ten constitute approximately 25% of the sample.

The sample here was CD4+ T cells from PBMCs cultured with HCoV-229E spike peptides, taken before COVID-19 vaccination. Per the publication, the cell subset or site label means: HCoV-229E spike overlapping peptide pool stimulation. These receptors came from a human donor who received a COVID-19 vaccine.

This chain uses TRBV7-9 with TRBJ2-1; tentative D call: TRBD1 (6 bases). The V gene's germline CDR1 is SEHNR and CDR2 FQNEAQ (reference sequence). The CDR3 totals 14 residues. The germline V and J ends were trimmed by 2 bases and 9 bases, with 14 bases remaining between them. The CDR3 is CASSLSATGREQFF. The CDR3 nucleotides are TGTGCCAGCAGCTTAAGCGCCACAGGGCGTGAGCAGTTCTTC.

The chain uses TRBV5-4 and TRBJ1-3; D unresolved. Trimming cost V 4 bases and J 0 bases, with 11 bases left between them. This CDR3 contains 15 residues. The V gene's germline CDR1 is SGHNT and CDR2 YYREEE (reference sequence). CDR3 amino acids: CASSQLSHSGNTIYF. As DNA, the CDR3 is TGTGCCAGCAGCCAACTTAGTCACTCTGGAAACACCATATATTTT. The full variable domain, in which reference TRBV5-4 and TRBJ1-3 provide the parts outside the CDR3, is ETGVTQSPTHLIKTRGQQVTLRCSSQSGHNTVSWYQQALGQGPQFIFQYYREEENGRGNFPPRFSGLQFPNYSSELNVNALELDDSALYLCASSQLSHSGNTIYFGEGSWLTVV.

In DNA form, the CDR3 reads TGTGCCAGCAGCTTATCCCCTAGCTGGACCCAGTACTTC. This sequence encodes CASSLSPSWTQYF. The chain joins TRBV7-9 to TRBJ2-5, with D tentatively TRBD2 (5 bases). V lost 2 bases to trimming and J lost 7 bases, with 11 bases between them. This CDR3 is 13 amino acids long. CDR1 is SEHNR and CDR2 is FQNEAQ in the germline V gene (reference sequence).

This chain joins TRBV9 and TRBJ2-7; no definite D call. Trimming stripped 0 bases from V and 2 bases from J, with 12 bases between. The length of the CDR3 is 15 residues. Germline V gives CDR1 SGDLS, CDR2 YYNGEE. The CDR3 sequence: CASSVEGLGTYEQYF. CDR3 DNA sequence: TGTGCCAGCAGCGTAGAGGGTCTTGGGACCTACGAGCAGTACTTC.

This rearrangement joins TRBV7-2 to TRBJ1-6; 8 bases align to TRBD1. CDR1 is SGHTA, CDR2 FQGNSA, per germline. Trimming cost V 2 bases and J 6 bases; bases outside gene matches: 6. The CDR3 is 16 residues long. The CDR3 protein is CASSLNRDRGNSPLHF. In DNA, the CDR3 is TGTGCCAGCAGCTTAAACCGCGACAGGGGTAATTCACCCCTCCACTTT.

This chain joins TRBV7-2 and TRBJ1-2, with D uncertain. V lost 1 base and J lost 3, with 18 bases in between. The CDR3 runs 17 residues. Germline V gives CDR1 SGHTA, CDR2 FQGNSA. In DNA form, the CDR3 reads TGTGCCAGCAGCTTAGTTCTCGTCGGGCGGCAATACTATGGCTACACCTTC. It codes for CASSLVLVGRQYYGYTF.

The chain combines TRBV30 with TRBJ1-5, with D maybe TRBD1 (5 bases). The germline V gene encodes CDR1 GTSNPN and CDR2 SVGIG (reference sequence). The V end lost 3 bases, the J end lost 6 bases, and 12 bases lay between the germline ends. This CDR3 has 13 amino acids. The CDR3 loop is CAWSGQTVQPQHF. The CDR3 DNA reads as TGTGCCTGGAGCGGTCAGACAGTTCAGCCCCAGCATTTT. Full variable domain (remainder filled in from reference TRBV30 and TRBJ1-5): SQTIHQWPATLVQPVGSPLSLECTVEGTSNPNLYWYRQAAGRGLQLLFYSVGIGQISSEVPQNLSASRPQDRQFILSSKKLLLSDSGFYLCAWSGQTVQPQHFGDGTRLSIL.

The chain combines TRBV6-2 or TRBV6-3 with TRBJ2-1, with D perhaps TRBD1 or TRBD2 (5 bases each). Trimming shortened V by 2 bases and J by 0 bases, and 11 bases separated the two germline ends. The CDR3 is 16 residues long. Germline values: CDR1 MNHEY, CDR2 SVGEGT. The CDR3 nucleotides read TGTGCCAGCAGTTACGGAGGACATAGCTCCTACAATGAGCAGTTCTTC. Residues: CASSYGGHSSYNEQFF.

V gene TRBV5-8 combines with J gene TRBJ1-2; D not resolved. V was trimmed by 2 bases and J by 1 base, leaving 9 bases between them. The germline gives CDR1 SGHTS, CDR2 YDEGEE. This CDR3 region has 14 residues. The CDR3 spells CASSFLENNYGYTF. As DNA, the CDR3 is TGTGCCAGCAGCTTCTTGGAGAATAACTATGGCTACACCTTC.

J is TRBJ2-7 and V is TRBV7-9; TRBD1 matches at 7 bases. This CDR3 is built from 13 residues. The J segment lost 5 bases and the V segment lost 5 bases, leaving 6 bases of the junction unmatched. Germline loops: CDR1 SEHNR, CDR2 FQNEAQ (reference sequence). The CDR3 spells CASSIRGQDEQYF. The DNA of the CDR3 is TGTGCCAGCAGCATCAGAGGACAGGACGAGCAGTACTTC.

This sequence joins TRBV7-2 and TRBJ2-5; D unclear. Germline V gene lookup returns CDR1 SGHTA and CDR2 FQGNSA. Deletions cut 6 bases from V and 0 bases from J, with 5 bases between. This CDR3 comprises 12 residues. CDR3 coding DNA: TGTGCCAGCAGTTCGTACCAAGAGACCCAGTACTTC. This sequence encodes CASSSYQETQYF.

This clone occurred once. CDR3 in DNA: TGCAGCGTTGGGGAATTGAACTATGGCTACACCTTC. Translating it yields CSVGELNYGYTF. The chain is built from TRBV29-1 and TRBJ1-2; D gene unclear. The V gene lost 4 bases and the J gene lost 2 bases, with 8 bases spanning the gap. Germline V gives CDR1 SQVTM, CDR2 ANQGSEA. The CDR3 contains 12 residues.

By sample fraction, this clone is medium-sized (0.01 to 0.1%). The chain links TRBV30 to TRBJ1-6, with D unclear. Trimming stripped 2 bases from V and 5 bases from J, with 7 bases between. The CDR3 runs to 13 residues. Per the germline V gene, CDR1 is GTSNPN and CDR2 is SVGIG (reference sequence). CDR3: CAWSSTDNSPLHF. In DNA, the CDR3 is TGTGCCTGGAGTAGCACTGATAATTCACCCCTCCACTTT.

The chain combines TRBV29-1 with TRBJ1-2; D perhaps matches TRBD1 (6 bases). The CDR3 length is 13 residues. V lost 5 bases, J lost 7 bases, and 17 bases lay in between. From germline, CDR1 is SQVTM and CDR2 ANQGSEA. The CDR3 coding sequence is TGCAGCGTTACCCCGGGGGGCCTGGGTGGCTACACCTTC. Translation: CSVTPGGLGGYTF. Supplemented by reference TRBV29-1 and TRBJ1-2, the full variable domain reads SAVISQKPSRDICQRGTSLTIQCQVDSQVTMMFWYRQQPGQSLTLIATANQGSEATYESGFVIDKFPISRPNLTFSTLTVSNMSPEDSSIYLCSVTPGGLGGYTFGSGTRLTVV.

The V and J genes are TRBV4-2 and TRBJ1-1; a weak D match, TRBD1 (6 bases). Germline assignment: CDR1 LGHNA and CDR2 YNFKEQ. V was trimmed by 0 bases and J by 1 base, leaving 9 bases between them. The CDR3 has 15 residues. The CDR3 bases are TGTGCCAGCAGCCAAGATAGGACAGCGAACACTGAAGCTTTCTTT. It translates to CASSQDRTANTEAFF.

The chain joins TRBV29-1 to TRBJ1-1; TRBD1 is a possible D gene (6 bases). The germline V gene encodes CDR1 SQVTM and CDR2 ANQGSEA. This CDR3 spans 12 amino acids. With 7 bases removed from V and 4 bases from J, the gap between germline ends came to 13 bases. The CDR3 region has the DNA TGCAGCGCAACCAGGGGTGCCACTGAAGCTTTCTTT. Amino acids: CSATRGATEAFF.

The CDR3 sequence: CASGLAGATGELFF. The DNA of the CDR3 is TGTGCCAGCGGACTAGCGGGGGCTACCGGGGAGCTGTTTTTT. The rearrangement joins TRBV2 to TRBJ2-2, with 13 bases identical to TRBD2. Trimming cost V 8 bases and J 5 bases; bases outside gene matches: 2. Germline loops: CDR1 SNHLY, CDR2 FYNNEI. The CDR3 is made up of 14 amino acids.

The rearrangement joins TRBV5-1 to TRBJ1-5, with D uncertain. Trimming took 4 bases from V and 6 from J, leaving 11 bases between them. This CDR3 is built from 13 residues. Germline CDR1 reads SGHRS; CDR2 reads YFSETQ. CDR3 coding DNA: TGCGCCAGCAGCATAGAAATCTCTCAGCCCCAGCATTTT. This translates into CASSIEISQPQHF.

This clone was detected only a few times. The J gene is TRBJ2-2, the V gene TRBV7-9, with D tentatively TRBD2 (6 bases). The CDR3 is 16 amino acids. The ends were cut back, 6 bases at V and 0 bases at J, with 14 bases in the middle. Germline V gives CDR1 SEHNR, CDR2 FQNEAQ (reference sequence). Here the CDR3 DNA reads TGTGCCAGCAGGACTCCCGGGACTGCGAACACCGGGGAGCTGTTTTTT. Its translation: CASRTPGTANTGELFF.

The chain is built from TRBV2 and TRBJ1-4; D unclear. The germline V gene encodes CDR1 SNHLY and CDR2 FYNNEI. V shed 2 bases and J shed 5 bases, with 3 bases lying between them. The length of the CDR3 is 12 residues. In DNA, the CDR3 is TGTGCCAGCAGTGAACCCAATGAAAAACTGTTTTTT. Amino acids: CASSEPNEKLFF. Full variable domain (missing parts from reference TRBV2 and TRBJ1-4): EPEVTQTPSHQVTQMGQEVILRCVPISNHLYFYWYRQILGQKVEFLVSFYNNEISEKSEIFDDQFSVERPDGSNFTLKIRSTKLEDSAMYFCASSEPNEKLFFGSGTQLSVL.

This sequence joins TRBV10-3 and TRBJ1-6; no reliable D call. The CDR3 runs to 14 residues. CDR1 and CDR2 (germline): ENHRY, SYGVKD. Trimming took off 7 bases at V and 10 bases at J, with 17 bases between the two ends. The CDR3 region is CAIKPAGRGSPLHF. CDR3 DNA: TGTGCCATCAAACCTGCCGGGCGAGGATCACCCCTCCACTTT.

The chain employs TRBV19 and TRBJ1-5; D may be TRBD1 (6 bases). Trimming removed 5 bases from V and 7 bases from J, with 21 bases in between. The CDR3 extends over 16 amino acids. Germline loops: CDR1 LNHDA, CDR2 SQIVND (reference sequence). DNA for the CDR3: TGTGCCAGTAGTCCGCCGGCGGGGGCTGTGCTACAGCCCCAGCATTTT. This translates into CASSPPAGAVLQPQHF.

This chain links TRBV27 with TRBJ1-2; D might be TRBD1 (6 bases). Trimming removed 6 bases from V and 7 bases from J, with 18 bases in between. There are 14 residues in the CDR3. Germline V gives CDR1 MNHEY, CDR2 SMNVEV (reference sequence). The CDR3 protein is CASSPQGPYRGYTF. CDR3 DNA: TGTGCCAGCAGCCCCCAGGGGCCCTACCGTGGCTACACCTTC.

This clone has more than one count but fewer than ten. This chain uses TRBV18 with TRBJ1-1; D unclear. Germline V lookup: CDR1 KGHSH, CDR2 LQKENI. There are 13 residues in the CDR3. Deletions cut 5 bases from V and 2 bases from J, with 9 bases between. CDR3: CASSIDRNTEAFF. For the CDR3, the DNA is TGTGCCAGCTCAATCGATCGAAACACTGAAGCTTTCTTT.

The table lists this clone with a few counts. This sequence joins TRBV15 and TRBJ2-1, with 12 bases that match TRBD2. The CDR3 has 14 residues. J lost 7 bases, V lost 5 bases, and 3 bases had no gene match. Germline loops: CDR1 LNHNV, CDR2 YYDKDF (reference sequence). The chain's CDR3 is CATSRGLAGNEQFF. As DNA, the CDR3 is TGTGCCACCAGCCGTGGACTAGCGGGGAATGAGCAGTTCTTC.

This clone was observed a few times. V usage is TRBV30 and J usage is TRBJ1-2, with D possibly TRBD1 on 5 matching bases. This CDR3 has 13 amino acids. V was shortened by 0 bases and J by 7 bases, with 12 bases between the two germline ends. From germline, CDR1 is GTSNPN and CDR2 SVGIG (reference sequence). The CDR3 DNA reads TGTGCCTGGAGTGTAAGGTTGCAGGGTGGCTACACCTTC. Its protein product is CAWSVRLQGGYTF.